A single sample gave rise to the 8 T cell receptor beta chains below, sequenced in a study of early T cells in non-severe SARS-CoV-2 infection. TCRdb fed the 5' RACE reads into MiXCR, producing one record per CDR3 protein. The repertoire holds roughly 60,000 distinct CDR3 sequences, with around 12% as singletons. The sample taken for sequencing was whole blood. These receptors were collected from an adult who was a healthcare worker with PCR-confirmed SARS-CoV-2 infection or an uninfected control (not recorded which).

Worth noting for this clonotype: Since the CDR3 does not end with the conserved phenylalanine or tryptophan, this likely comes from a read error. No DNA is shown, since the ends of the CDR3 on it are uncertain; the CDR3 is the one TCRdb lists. CDR3 in amino acids: CASSQGTMTFL. This chain links TRBV3-1 with TRBJ2-1; TRBD2, the D gene given by the table, was not confirmed from the DNA. The CDR3 spans 11 residues, counting both ends. Looked up from germline, CDR1 is LGHDT and CDR2 is YNNKEL (reference sequence).

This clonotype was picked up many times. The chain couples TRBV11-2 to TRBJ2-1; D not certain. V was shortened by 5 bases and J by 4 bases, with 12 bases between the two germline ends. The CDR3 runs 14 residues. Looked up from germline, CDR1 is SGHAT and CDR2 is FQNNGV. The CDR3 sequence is CASSGRTGYNEQFF. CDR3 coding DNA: TGTGCCAGCAGCGGAAGGACCGGGTACAATGAGCAGTTCTTC.

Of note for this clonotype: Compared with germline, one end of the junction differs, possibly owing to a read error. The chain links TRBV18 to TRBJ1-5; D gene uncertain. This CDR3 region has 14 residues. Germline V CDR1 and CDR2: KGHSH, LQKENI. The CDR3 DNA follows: TGTGCCAGCTCCCCACTCGGGGTAATGCAGCCCCAGCATTTT. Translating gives CASSPLGVMQPQHF.

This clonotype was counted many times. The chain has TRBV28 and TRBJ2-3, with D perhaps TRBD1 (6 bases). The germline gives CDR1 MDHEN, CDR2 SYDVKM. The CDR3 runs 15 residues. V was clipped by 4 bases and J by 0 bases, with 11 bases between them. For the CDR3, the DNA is TGTGCCAGCAGTTCATTTGGGGGCAGCACAGATACGCAGTATTTT. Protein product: CASSSFGGSTDTQYF.

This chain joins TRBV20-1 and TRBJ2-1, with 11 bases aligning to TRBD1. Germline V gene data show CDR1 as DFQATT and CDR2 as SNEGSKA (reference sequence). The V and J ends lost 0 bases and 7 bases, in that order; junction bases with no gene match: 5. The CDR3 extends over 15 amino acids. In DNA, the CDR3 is TGCAGTGCTAGAGATCGGGGACAGGGGGTGAATGAGCAGTTCTTC. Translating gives CSARDRGQGVNEQFF.

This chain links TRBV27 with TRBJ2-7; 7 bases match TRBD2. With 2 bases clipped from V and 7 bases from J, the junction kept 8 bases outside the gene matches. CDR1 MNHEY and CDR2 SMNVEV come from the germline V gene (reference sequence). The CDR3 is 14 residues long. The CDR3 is CASSLSGTSGEQYF. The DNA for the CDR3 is TGTGCCAGCAGTTTAAGCGGGACGTCGGGGGAGCAGTACTTC.

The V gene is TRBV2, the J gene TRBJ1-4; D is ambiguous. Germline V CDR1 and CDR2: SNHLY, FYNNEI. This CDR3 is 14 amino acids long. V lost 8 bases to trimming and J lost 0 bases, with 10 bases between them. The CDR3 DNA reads TGTGCCAGCCAATTGGAGGCAACTAATGAAAAACTGTTTTTT. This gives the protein CASQLEATNEKLFF.

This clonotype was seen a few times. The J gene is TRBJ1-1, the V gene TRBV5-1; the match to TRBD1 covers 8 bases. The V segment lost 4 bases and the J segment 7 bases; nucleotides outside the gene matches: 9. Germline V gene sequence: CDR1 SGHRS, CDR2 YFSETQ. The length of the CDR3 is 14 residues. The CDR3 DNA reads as TGCGCCAGCAGCCCGGGACAGGAGACTTATGAAGCTTTCTTT. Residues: CASSPGQETYEAFF.